Included here is one T cell receptor (beta chain) sequence, with context. Its matching antigen is unknown. These data belong to a study of shared clonotypes between healthy human individuals. Overall study context: Each donor had three CD4 naive, three CD4 memory, two CD8 naive and one CD8 memory plate. Study outcomes and limitations: In the sorted subsets, rarefaction showed sequencing was incomplete despite large depth. Non-shared clonotypes were found to have lower generation probabilities than the clonotypes that were shared by all four of the sorted-subset donors.

Losses at the gene ends were 4 bases for V and 0 bases for J; bases not matched to a gene: 4. Germline loops: CDR1 SNHLY, CDR2 FYNNEI. CDR3 length: 16 amino acids. Genomic DNA of every subset was divided equally among multiple immunoSEQ plates. TCRdb keeps only in-frame clones here, not all; method: immunoSEQ multiplex PCR. The table includes around 1 million clones, 60% to 85% detected once. Input material: memory CD4+ T cells sorted from blood. The subset was: CD45RA-negative fraction. The TCR was taken from a man aged 18 to 35 in good health. The genes are TRBV2 and TRBJ1-5; 9 positions agree with TRBD1. In DNA form, the CDR3 reads TGTGCCAGCAGTGTGGACAGGGGTGGTAGCAATCAGCCCCAGCATTTT. This translates into CASSVDRGGSNQPQHF.